The 8 T cell receptor beta chains presented below share a single source sample, sequenced in a study of T cells in Graves' hyperthyroidism and ophthalmopathy. Researchers amplified the TCR beta CDR3 regions from RNA transcripts. The TCR CDR3 was amplified in a first-round RT-PCR using the HTBI primer set. TCRdb reanalysed the multiplex PCR reads using MiXCR and keeps one entry per CDR3 protein. The data contain hundreds of thousands of distinct CDR3 sequences, approximately 15% of them singletons. The sample consisted of blood. The receptor source for this set is a woman in her twenties or thirties with Graves' hyperthyroidism that later progressed to Graves' ophthalmopathy.

This clonotype showed up many times. The CDR3 here is CATSRFWTGTAGNTIYF. The CDR3 coding sequence is TGTGCCACCAGCAGATTTTGGACAGGGACTGCTGGAAACACCATATATTTT. The chain joins TRBV15 to TRBJ1-3; 8 positions agree with TRBD1. The ends lost 2 bases at V and 2 bases at J; junction bases unmatched: 8. CDR1 LNHNV and CDR2 YYDKDF come from the germline V gene (reference sequence). This CDR3 contains 17 residues. The whole variable domain, filled in from reference TRBV15 and TRBJ1-3, reads DAMVIQNPRYQVTQFGKPVTLSCSQTLNHNVMYWYQQKSSQAPKLLFHYYDKDFNNEADTPDNFQSRRPNTSFCFLDIRSPGLGDTAMYLCATSRFWTGTAGNTIYFGEGSWLTVV.

This clonotype has a handful of counts. The chain couples TRBV20-1 to TRBJ1-5; the D is unclear. From germline, CDR1 is DFQATT and CDR2 SNEGSKA (reference sequence). V was shortened by 4 bases and J by 6 bases, with 13 bases between the two germline ends. The CDR3 has 13 amino acids. The DNA for the CDR3 is TGCAGTGCTACCGACGGACCCGCTCAGCCCCAGCATTTT. The encoded protein is CSATDGPAQPQHF.

This clonotype occurred many times. The CDR3 is CASSPQGGYSYEQYF. The CDR3 DNA is TGTGCCAGCAGCCCCCAGGGCGGATATTCCTACGAGCAGTACTTC. The chain has TRBV27 and TRBJ2-7; D possibly corresponds to TRBD1 (5 bases). The CDR3 runs to 15 residues. Per germline, CDR1 MNHEY and CDR2 SMNVEV (reference sequence). V was clipped by 6 bases and J by 1 base, with 16 bases between them.

As regards this clonotype: This could be a read error, since a much larger clone is one nucleotide away. The gene calls are TRBV27 and TRBJ1-1; tentatively, D is TRBD1 (5 bases). The CDR3 sequence is 15 residues long. From germline, CDR1 is MNHEY and CDR2 SMNVEV (reference sequence). The CDR3 region has the DNA TGTGCCAGCAGTTTATCGCAGGGTCTGAACACTGAAGCTCTCTTT. It specifies CASSLSQGLNTEALF.

This clonotype was detected many times. The chain uses TRBV15 and TRBJ2-3; TRBD2 matches 10 bases. The trim removed 3 bases at V and 7 bases at J, leaving 7 bases unmatched. CDR3 size: 15 residues. Germline values: CDR1 LNHNV, CDR2 YYDKDF (reference sequence). CDR3 in DNA: TGTGCCACCAGCAGCCAGCGGGAGGGCTTTCATACGCAGTATTTT. The encoded protein is CATSSQREGFHTQYF.

This clonotype was observed at least ten times. The V and J genes are TRBV28 and TRBJ2-1, with TRBD2 matching 9 bases. V dropped 2 bases and J dropped 8; count of bases not matched to a gene: 7. In germline, CDR1 is MDHEN, CDR2 SYDVKM. The CDR3 sequence is 15 residues long. DNA of the CDR3: TGTGCCAGCAGTTTAGTAGCGGGAGCGAGGCATGAGCAGTTCTTC. Amino acids: CASSLVAGARHEQFF.

This clonotype occurred many times. The chain couples TRBV20-1 to TRBJ2-2; 9 bases align to TRBD1. CDR1 and CDR2 (germline): DFQATT, SNEGSKA (reference sequence). This CDR3 has 15 amino acids. The V segment lost 4 bases and the J segment 4 bases; nucleotides outside the gene matches: 7. CDR3 in amino acids: CSANAGQGGTGELFF. The CDR3 nucleotides are TGCAGTGCTAATGCGGGACAGGGCGGCACCGGGGAGCTGTTTTTT.

This clonotype was seen repeatedly, ten times or more. The rearrangement links TRBV2 to TRBJ2-7, with D uncertain. Germline CDR1 SNHLY, CDR2 FYNNEI. Trimming took 4 bases from V and 5 from J, leaving 6 bases between them. This CDR3 has 11 amino acids. The CDR3 sequence is CASSGTNEQYF. DNA for the CDR3: TGTGCCAGCAGTGGTACCAACGAGCAGTACTTC.